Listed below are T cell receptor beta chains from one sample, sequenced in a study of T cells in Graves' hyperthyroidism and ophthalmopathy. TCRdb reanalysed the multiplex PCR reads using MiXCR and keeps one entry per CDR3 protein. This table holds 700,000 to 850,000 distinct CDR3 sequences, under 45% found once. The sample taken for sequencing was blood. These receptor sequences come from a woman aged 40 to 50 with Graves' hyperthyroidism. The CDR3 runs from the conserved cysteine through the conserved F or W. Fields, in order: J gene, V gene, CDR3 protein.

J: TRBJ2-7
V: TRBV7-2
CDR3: CASSFNVASYEQYF

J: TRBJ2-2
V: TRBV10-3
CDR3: CATPVGGLNTGELFF

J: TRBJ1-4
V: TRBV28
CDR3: CASRWTGMGEKLFF

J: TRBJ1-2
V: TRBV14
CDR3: CASSQAPGQGARGYTF

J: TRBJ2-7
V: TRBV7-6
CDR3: CASSRGYQEVVSAGKYEQYF

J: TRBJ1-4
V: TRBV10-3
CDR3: CAISDGAGNEKLFF

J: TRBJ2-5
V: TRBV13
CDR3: CASSSDGQETQYF

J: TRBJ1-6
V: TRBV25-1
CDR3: CASSEWGDSPLHF

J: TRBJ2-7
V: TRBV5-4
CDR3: CASSPDSVYEQYF

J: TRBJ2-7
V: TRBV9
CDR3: CASSVELGAYEQYF

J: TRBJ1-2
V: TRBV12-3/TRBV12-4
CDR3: CASSLGGGRPYGYTF

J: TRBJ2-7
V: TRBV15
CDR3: CATSRVIHEQYF

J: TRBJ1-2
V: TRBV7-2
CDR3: CASSYDSRLYGYTF

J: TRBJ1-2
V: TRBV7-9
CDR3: CASSQVGGPSQHGYTF

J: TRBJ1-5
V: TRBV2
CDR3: CASSVKGTQHF

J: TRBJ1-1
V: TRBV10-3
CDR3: CAISEDRANTEAFF

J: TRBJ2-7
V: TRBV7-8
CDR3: CASSHRTGTYEQYF

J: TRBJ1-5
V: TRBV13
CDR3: CASSPTGGRFSNQPQHF

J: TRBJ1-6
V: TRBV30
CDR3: CAWRDRGYSPLHF

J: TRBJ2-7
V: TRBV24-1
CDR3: CASSSPQVSYEQYF

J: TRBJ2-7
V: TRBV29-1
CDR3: CSVENPAGDEQYF

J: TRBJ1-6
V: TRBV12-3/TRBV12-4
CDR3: CASTTQQGVDSPLHF

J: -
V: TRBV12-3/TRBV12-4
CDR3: CASKPDSYNEQFF

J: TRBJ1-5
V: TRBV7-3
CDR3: CASSPLQGRNQPQHF

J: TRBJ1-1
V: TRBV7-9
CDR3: CASSLGTDPSTEAFF

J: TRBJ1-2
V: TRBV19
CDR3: CASSMATRSDYGYTF

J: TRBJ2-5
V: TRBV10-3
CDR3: CASSSPRGWVRETQYF

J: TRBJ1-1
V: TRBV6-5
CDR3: CASSQGPHSTEAFF

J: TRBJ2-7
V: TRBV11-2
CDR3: CASSTDREISYEQYF

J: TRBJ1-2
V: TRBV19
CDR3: CASSAQGTGGRGYTF

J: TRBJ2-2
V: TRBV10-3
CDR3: CAINKGLAGDPGTGELFF

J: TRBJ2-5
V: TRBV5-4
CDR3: CASSTYRLGEETQYF

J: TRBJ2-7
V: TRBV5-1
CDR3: CASSFGLYEQYF